The source of this T cell receptor beta chain is a study of T cell responses to AZD1222 COVID-19 vaccine. Study outcomes and limitations: Spike was spanned by vaccine-associated CD4 TCRs, which were dominant at 160-218 and 743-854. Possibly, clonal diversity was underestimated; donors were largely white British and included more females.

Notes on this clone: What it recognizes is unknown.

Clones were read by immunoSEQ multiplex PCR, and TCRdb kept only the in-frame ones, dropping some. This table has more than 150,000 clones, 94% appearing once. Trimming removed 6 bases from V and 8 bases from J, with 16 bases in between. Germline V gene lookup returns CDR1 MNHEY and CDR2 SVGAGI. The CDR3 runs 13 residues. The chain combines TRBV6-5 with TRBJ1-1, with a tentative D call TRBD1 (5 bases). The source of this sequence is an adult in good health. The input for sequencing was peripheral blood, taken on day 0 of AZD1222 vaccination. CDR3 nucleotides: TGTGCCAGCAGAACGGGACTGTCGACCGAAGCTTTCTTT. Its translation is CASRTGLSTEAFF.